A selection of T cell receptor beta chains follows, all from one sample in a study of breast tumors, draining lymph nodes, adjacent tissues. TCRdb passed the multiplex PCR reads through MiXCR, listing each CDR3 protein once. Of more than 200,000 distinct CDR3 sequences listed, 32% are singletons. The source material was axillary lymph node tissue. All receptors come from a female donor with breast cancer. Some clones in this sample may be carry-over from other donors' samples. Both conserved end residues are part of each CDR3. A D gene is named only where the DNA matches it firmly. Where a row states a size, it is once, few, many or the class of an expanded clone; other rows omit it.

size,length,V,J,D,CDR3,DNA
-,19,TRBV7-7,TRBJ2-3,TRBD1,CASSLGTGGRAGGSDTQYF,TGTGCTAGCAGCTTAGGGACAGGGGGACGAGCGGGAGGATCAGATACGCAGTATTTT
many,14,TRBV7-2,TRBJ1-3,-,CASSFGPTGNTIYF,TGTGCCAGCAGCTTCGGGCCCACTGGAAACACCATATATTTT
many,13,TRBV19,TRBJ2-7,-,CASSISTAYEQYF,TGTGCCAGTAGTATTTCTACCGCCTACGAGCAGTACTTC
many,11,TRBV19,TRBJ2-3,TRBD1,CASTQDRAQYF,TGTGCCAGTACGCAAGACAGGGCGCAGTATTTT
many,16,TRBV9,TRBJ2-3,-,CASSPVGVASTDTQYF,TGTGCCAGCAGCCCCGTGGGGGTCGCCAGCACAGATACGCAGTATTTT
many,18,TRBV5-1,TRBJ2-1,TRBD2,CASSFLTTSGSPYNEQFF,TGCGCCAGCAGCTTCCTAACGACTAGCGGGAGCCCCTACAATGAGCAGTTCTTC
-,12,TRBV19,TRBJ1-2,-,CASSIPWQGYTF,TGTGCCAGTAGTATTCCGTGGCAGGGCTACACCTTC
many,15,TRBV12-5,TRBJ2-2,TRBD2,CASGPWEGDTGELFF,TGTGCTAGTGGTCCGTGGGAGGGAGATACCGGGGAGCTGTTTTTT
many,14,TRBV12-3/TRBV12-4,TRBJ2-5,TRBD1,CASSLVGGEETQYF,TGTGCCAGCAGTTTGGTAGGGGGCGAGGAGACCCAGTACTTC
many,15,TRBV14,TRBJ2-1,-,CASSLIGSGGGEQFF,TGTGCCAGCAGCCTTATCGGGAGTGGTGGGGGTGAGCAGTTCTTC
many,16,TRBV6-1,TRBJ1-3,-,CASSRQRTSSGNTIYF,TGTGCCAGCAGTCGCCAACGGACGAGCTCTGGAAACACCATATATTTT
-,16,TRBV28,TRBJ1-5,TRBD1,CASSSWGTDSNQPQHF,TGTGCCAGCAGTTCTTGGGGGACAGATAGCAATCAGCCCCAGCATTTT
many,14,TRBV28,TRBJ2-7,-,CASSSGHPSTEQYF,TGTGCCAGCAGTTCCGGACATCCATCTACGGAGCAGTACTTC
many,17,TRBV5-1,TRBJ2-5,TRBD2,CASSSGLAGGALETQYF,TGCGCCAGCAGCTCCGGACTAGCGGGGGGCGCCCTAGAGACCCAGTACTTC
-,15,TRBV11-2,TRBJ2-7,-,CASSLDTGLLCEQYF,TGTGCCAGCAGCTTAGATACAGGGCTCCTCTGTGAGCAGTACTTC
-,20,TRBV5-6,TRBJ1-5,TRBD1,CASSLTTGGLVTHSNQPQHF,TGTGCCAGCAGCCTGACAACAGGGGGATTGGTTACGCATAGCAATCAGCCCCAGCATTTT
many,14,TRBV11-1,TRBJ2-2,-,CASSLKLGRAELFF,TGTGCCAGCAGCTTAAAGCTAGGAAGGGCGGAGCTGTTTTTT
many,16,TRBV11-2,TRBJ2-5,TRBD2,CASSASGLAGGETQYF,TGTGCCAGCAGCGCCTCGGGACTAGCGGGAGGCGAGACCCAGTACTTC
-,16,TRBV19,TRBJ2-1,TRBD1,CASSIEGTGSYNEQFF,TGTGCCAGTAGTATCGAGGGGACAGGATCCTACAATGAGCAGTTCTTC
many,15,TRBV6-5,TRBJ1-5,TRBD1,CASSNTGGAGQPQHF,TGTGCCAGCAGTAACACAGGGGGCGCGGGGCAGCCCCAGCATTTT
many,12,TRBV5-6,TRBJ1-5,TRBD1,CASSRGTGEVYF,TGTGCCAGCAGCCGGGGGACAGGGGAGGTGTATTTT
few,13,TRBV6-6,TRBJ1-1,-,CASKQTGSTEAFF,TGTGCCAGCAAACAGACGGGAAGCACTGAAGCTTTCTTT
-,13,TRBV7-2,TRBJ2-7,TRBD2,CASSRTRLYEQYF,TGTGCCAGCAGCCGGACTAGACTCTACGAGCAGTACTTC
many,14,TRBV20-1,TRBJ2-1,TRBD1,CSAKDRGRLDEQFF,TGCAGTGCGAAGGACAGGGGGCGCTTAGATGAGCAGTTCTTC
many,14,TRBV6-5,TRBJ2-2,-,CASRPPGNAGELFF,TGTGCCAGCAGACCCCCAGGGAACGCCGGGGAGCTGTTTTTT
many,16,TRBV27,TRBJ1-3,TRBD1,CASSMGTGGFGNTIYF,TGTGCCAGCAGTATGGGGACAGGGGGATTTGGAAACACCATATATTTT
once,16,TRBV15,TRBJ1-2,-,CATSSRNRDLNYGYTF,TGTGCCACCAGCAGCAGAAACAGGGACCTTAACTATGGCTACACCTTC
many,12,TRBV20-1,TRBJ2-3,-,CSAETRVDTQYF,TGCAGTGCCGAAACGCGGGTCGATACGCAGTATTTT
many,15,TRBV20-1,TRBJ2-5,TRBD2,CSAGRLAGRVETQYF,TGCAGTGCTGGAAGACTAGCGGGACGGGTAGAGACCCAGTACTTC
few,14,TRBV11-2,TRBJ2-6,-,CASSLVAGANVLTF,TGTGCCAGCAGCTTAGTCGCAGGGGCCAACGTCCTGACTTTC
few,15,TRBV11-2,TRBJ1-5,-,CASSLDFHANQPQHF,TGTGCCAGCAGCTTAGATTTCCATGCGAACCAGCCCCAGCATTTT
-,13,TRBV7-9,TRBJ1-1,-,CAASEVRVTEAFF,TGTGCCGCATCGGAAGTGAGGGTCACTGAAGCTTTCTTT
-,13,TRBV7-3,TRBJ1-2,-,CAWSVQGLGGYTF,TGTGCCTGGAGTGTACAGGGTCTGGGAGGCTACACCTTC
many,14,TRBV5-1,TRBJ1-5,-,CASSPAGSNQPQHF,TGCGCCAGCAGCCCGGCGGGTAGCAATCAGCCCCAGCATTTT
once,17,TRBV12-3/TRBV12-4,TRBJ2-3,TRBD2,CASSSTLAGTSGNEQYF,TGTGCCAGCAGTTCCACTCTCGCGGGGACTAGCGGCAATGAGCAGTATTTT
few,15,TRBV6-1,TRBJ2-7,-,CASSEELARYYEQYF,TGTGCCAGCAGTGAAGAATTAGCCAGATACTACGAGCAGTACTTC
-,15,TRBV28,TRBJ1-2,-,CASSSLGKGGCGYTF,TGTGCCAGCAGTTCCTTGGGGAAGGGGGGATGTGGCTACACCTTC
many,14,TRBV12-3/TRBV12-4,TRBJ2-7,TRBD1,CASSFHGQGYEQYF,TGTGCCAGCAGTTTTCATGGACAGGGATACGAGCAGTACTTC
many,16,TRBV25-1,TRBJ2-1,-,CASSEHHSLLYNEQFF,TGTGCCAGCAGTGAGCACCACAGCCTCTTATACAATGAGCAGTTCTTC
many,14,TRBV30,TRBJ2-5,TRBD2,CAWGPGLAQETQYF,TGTGCCTGGGGCCCGGGACTAGCACAAGAGACCCAGTACTTC
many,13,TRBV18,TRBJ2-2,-,CASSPPVTGELFF,TGTGCCAGCTCACCACCGGTGACCGGGGAGCTGTTTTTT
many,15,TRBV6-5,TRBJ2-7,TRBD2,CASSPTSGSSYEQYF,TGTGCCAGCAGTCCGACTAGCGGGAGCTCCTACGAGCAGTACTTC
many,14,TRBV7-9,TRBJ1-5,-,CASSQSGGNQPQHF,TGTGCCAGCAGCCAGTCCGGGGGCAATCAGCCCCAGCATTTT
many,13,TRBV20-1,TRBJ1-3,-,CSANLGAGNTIYF,TGCAGTGCTAACCTGGGAGCTGGAAACACCATATATTTT
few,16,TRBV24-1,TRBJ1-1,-,CATSDSRTVGNTEAFF,TGTGCCACCAGTGATTCCCGGACGGTGGGGAACACTGAAGCTTTCTTT